The text below deals with one TCR beta chain. Here immunoSEQ multiplex PCR was the method, and the copy in TCRdb shows in-frame clones only, minus some. The table includes 200,000 to 250,000 clones, roughly 90% detected once. This record comes from a study of blood T cell repertoires in COVID-19. This sequence was found in a man aged 55 to 69 with COVID-19, enrolled during active disease. The specimen was peripheral blood.

In DNA, the CDR3 is TGTGCCAGCAGCGTAGATCGGCCAGGGAAGTACGAGCAGTACTTC. Translating gives CASSVDRPGKYEQYF. J is TRBJ2-7 and V is TRBV9; possible D gene TRBD1, 5 bases. The CDR3 is 15 residues long. Germline V gives CDR1 SGDLS, CDR2 YYNGEE. Trimming took off 0 bases at V and 4 bases at J, with 14 bases between the two ends.